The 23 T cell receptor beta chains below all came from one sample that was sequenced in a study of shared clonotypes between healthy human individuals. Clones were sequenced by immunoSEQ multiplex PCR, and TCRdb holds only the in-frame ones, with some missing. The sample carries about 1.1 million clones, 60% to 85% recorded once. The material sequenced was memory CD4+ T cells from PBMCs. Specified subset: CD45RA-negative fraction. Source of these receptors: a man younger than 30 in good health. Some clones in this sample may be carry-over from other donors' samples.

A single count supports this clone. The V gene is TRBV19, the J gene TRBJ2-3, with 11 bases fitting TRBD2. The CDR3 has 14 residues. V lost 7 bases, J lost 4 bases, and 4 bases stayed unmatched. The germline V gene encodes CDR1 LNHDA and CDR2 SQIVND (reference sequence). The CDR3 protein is CASKLAGVPDTQYF. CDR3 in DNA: TGTGCCAGTAAACTAGCGGGAGTCCCAGATACGCAGTATTTT.

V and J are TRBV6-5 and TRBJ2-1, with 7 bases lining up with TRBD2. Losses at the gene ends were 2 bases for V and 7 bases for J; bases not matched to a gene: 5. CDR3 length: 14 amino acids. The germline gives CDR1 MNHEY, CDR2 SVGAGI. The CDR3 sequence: CASSYERDKNEQFF. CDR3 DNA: TGTGCCAGCAGTTACGAGCGGGATAAAAATGAGCAGTTCTTC.

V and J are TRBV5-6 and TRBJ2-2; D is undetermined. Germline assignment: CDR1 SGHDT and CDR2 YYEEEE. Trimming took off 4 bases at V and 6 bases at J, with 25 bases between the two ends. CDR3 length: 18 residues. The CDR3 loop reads CASSETFDGPRIAGELFF. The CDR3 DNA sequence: TGTGCCAGCAGCGAAACCTTTGACGGACCAAGGATCGCCGGGGAGCTGTTTTTT.

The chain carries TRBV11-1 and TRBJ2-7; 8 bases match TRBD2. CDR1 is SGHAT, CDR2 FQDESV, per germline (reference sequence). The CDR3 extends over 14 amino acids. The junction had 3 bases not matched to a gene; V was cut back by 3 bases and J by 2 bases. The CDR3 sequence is CASSFGGRTYEQYF. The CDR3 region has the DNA TGTGCCAGCAGCTTTGGCGGGAGGACCTACGAGCAGTACTTC.

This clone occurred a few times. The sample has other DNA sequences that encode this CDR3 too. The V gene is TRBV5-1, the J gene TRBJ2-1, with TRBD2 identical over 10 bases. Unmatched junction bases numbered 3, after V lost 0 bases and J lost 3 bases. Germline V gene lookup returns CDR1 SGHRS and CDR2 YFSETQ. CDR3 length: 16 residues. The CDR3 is CASSLEASGSYNEQFF. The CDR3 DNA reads TGCGCCAGCAGCTTGGAGGCTAGCGGGAGCTACAATGAGCAGTTCTTC. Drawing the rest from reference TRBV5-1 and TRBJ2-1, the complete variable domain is KAGVTQTPRYLIKTRGQQVTLSCSPISGHRSVSWYQQTPGQGLQFLFEYFSETQRNKGNFPGRFSGRQFSNSRSEMNVSTLELGDSALYLCASSLEASGSYNEQFFGPGTRLTVL.

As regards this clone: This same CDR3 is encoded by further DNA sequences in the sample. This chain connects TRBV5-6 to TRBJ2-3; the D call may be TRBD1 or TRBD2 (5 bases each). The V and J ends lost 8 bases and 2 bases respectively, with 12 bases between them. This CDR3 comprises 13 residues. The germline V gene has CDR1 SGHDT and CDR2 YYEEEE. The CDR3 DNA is TGTGCCAGTCGCCGGGACCACACAGATACGCAGTATTTT. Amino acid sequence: CASRRDHTDTQYF.

CDR3 residues: CASSEEGQGGDTQYF. As DNA, the CDR3 is TGTGCCAGCAGTGAAGAGGGGCAGGGTGGAGATACGCAGTATTTT. V and J are TRBV2 and TRBJ2-3, with D possibly being TRBD1 (5 bases). Trimming took 1 base from V and 5 from J, leaving 13 bases between them. CDR1 and CDR2 from the germline V gene are SNHLY and FYNNEI. CDR3 size: 15 residues. Looking up the rest from reference TRBV2 and TRBJ2-3 gives the full variable domain: EPEVTQTPSHQVTQMGQEVILRCVPISNHLYFYWYRQILGQKVEFLVSFYNNEISEKSEIFDDQFSVERPDGSNFTLKIRSTKLEDSAMYFCASSEEGQGGDTQYFGPGTRLTVL.

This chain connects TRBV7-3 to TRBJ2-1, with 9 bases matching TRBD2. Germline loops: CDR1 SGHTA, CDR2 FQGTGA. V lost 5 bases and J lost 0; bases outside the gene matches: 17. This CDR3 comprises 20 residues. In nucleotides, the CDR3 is TGTGCCAGCAGCACCCCGTCCAAGCGGGAGGATCAGAGCTCCTACAATGAGCAGTTCTTC. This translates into CASSTPSKREDQSSYNEQFF.

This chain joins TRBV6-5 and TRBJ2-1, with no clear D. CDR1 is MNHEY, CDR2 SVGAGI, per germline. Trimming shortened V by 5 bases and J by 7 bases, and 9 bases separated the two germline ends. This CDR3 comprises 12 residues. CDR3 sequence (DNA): TGTGCCAGCAGTGGGCCCCCGAATGAGCAGTTCTTC. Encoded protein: CASSGPPNEQFF.

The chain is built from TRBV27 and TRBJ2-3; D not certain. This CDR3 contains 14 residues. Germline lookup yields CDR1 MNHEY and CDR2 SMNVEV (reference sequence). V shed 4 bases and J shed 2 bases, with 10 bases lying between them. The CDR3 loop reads CASSSVSITDTQYF. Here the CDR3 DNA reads TGTGCCAGCAGTTCCGTCAGTATCACAGATACGCAGTATTTT.

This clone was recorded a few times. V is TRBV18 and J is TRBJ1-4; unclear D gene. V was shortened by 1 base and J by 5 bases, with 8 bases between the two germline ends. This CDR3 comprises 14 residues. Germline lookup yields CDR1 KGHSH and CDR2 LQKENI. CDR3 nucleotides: TGTGCCAGCTCACCACTCGACCCCAATGAAAAACTGTTTTTT. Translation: CASSPLDPNEKLFF.

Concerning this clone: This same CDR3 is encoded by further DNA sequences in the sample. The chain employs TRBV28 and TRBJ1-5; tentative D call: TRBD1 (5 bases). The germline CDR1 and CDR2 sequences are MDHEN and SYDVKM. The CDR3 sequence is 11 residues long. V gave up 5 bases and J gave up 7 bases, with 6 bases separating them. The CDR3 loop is CASSEGQPQHF. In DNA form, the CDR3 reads TGTGCCAGCAGTGAGGGGCAGCCCCAGCATTTT.

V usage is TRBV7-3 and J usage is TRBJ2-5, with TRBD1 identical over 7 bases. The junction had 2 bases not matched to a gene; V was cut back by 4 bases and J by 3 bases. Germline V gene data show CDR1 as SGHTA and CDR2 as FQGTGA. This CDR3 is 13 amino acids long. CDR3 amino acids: CASSWDREETQYF. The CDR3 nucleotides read TGTGCCAGCAGCTGGGACAGAGAAGAGACCCAGTACTTC.

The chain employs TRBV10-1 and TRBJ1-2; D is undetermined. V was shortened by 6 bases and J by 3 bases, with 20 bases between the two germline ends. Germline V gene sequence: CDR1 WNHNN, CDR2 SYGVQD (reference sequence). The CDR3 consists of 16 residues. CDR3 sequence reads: CASRGLGRVRDYGYTF. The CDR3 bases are TGCGCCAGCAGGGGCCTGGGGAGGGTGAGGGACTATGGCTACACCTTC.

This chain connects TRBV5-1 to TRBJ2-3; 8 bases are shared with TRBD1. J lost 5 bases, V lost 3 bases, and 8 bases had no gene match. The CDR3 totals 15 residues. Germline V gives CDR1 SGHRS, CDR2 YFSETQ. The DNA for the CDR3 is TGCGCCAGCAGCTGGACAGGGAAAGAGGTAGATACGCAGTATTTT. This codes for CASSWTGKEVDTQYF.

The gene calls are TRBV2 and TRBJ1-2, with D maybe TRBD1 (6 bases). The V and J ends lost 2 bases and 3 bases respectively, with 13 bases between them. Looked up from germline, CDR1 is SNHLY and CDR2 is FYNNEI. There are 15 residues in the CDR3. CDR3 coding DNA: TGTGCCAGCAGTGAACAAAGGACAGAATACTATGGCTACACCTTC. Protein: CASSEQRTEYYGYTF.

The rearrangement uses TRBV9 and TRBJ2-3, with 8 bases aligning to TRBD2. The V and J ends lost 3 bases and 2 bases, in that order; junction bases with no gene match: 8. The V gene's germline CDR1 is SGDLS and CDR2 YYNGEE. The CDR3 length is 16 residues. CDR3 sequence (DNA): TGTGCCAGCAGCGGGCTAGCGGGCCAGACCACAGATACGCAGTATTTT. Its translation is CASSGLAGQTTDTQYF.

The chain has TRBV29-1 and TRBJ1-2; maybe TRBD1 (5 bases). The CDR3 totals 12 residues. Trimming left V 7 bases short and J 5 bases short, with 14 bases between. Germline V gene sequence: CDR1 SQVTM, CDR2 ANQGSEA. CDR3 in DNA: TGCAGCGCACCCAGCGCAGGGTATGGCTACACCTTC. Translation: CSAPSAGYGYTF.

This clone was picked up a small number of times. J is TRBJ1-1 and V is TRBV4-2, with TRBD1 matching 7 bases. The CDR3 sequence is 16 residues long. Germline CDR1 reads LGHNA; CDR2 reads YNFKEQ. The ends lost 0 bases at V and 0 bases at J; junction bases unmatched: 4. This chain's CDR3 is CASSQDPGQMNTEAFF. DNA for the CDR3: TGTGCCAGCAGCCAAGACCCGGGACAGATGAACACTGAAGCTTTCTTT.

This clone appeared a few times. DNA of the CDR3: TGCGCCAGCAGCCAACAGGGCGAGCAGTACTTC. It yields the protein CASSQQGEQYF. This chain connects TRBV4-3 to TRBJ2-7, with TRBD1 as a possible D gene (5 bases). V was pared by 2 bases and J by 6 bases, with 5 bases between. CDR1 is LGHNA, CDR2 YSLEER, per germline. CDR3 length: 11 residues.

CDR3 nucleotides: TGTGCCAGCAGCGTAACCTTGGGACTAGCGGGACGCGACGAGCAGTACTTC. This sequence encodes CASSVTLGLAGRDEQYF. This chain links TRBV2 with TRBJ2-7; 13 bases agree with TRBD2. CDR3 length equals 17 residues. Trimming took 6 bases from V and 5 from J; bases not matched to a gene: 13. Looked up from germline, CDR1 is SNHLY and CDR2 is FYNNEI.

CDR3 in amino acids: CASSGGVGSINEQFF. Written as DNA, the CDR3 is TGCGCCAGCAGCGGCGGGGTTGGGTCTATTAATGAGCAGTTCTTC. The V call is TRBV5-1, the J call TRBJ2-1, with D perhaps matching TRBD2 (6 bases). CDR1 is SGHRS and CDR2 is YFSETQ in the germline V gene. There are 15 residues in the CDR3. Between the trimmed V and J ends, which lost 4 bases and 7 bases, there was a span of 18 bases.

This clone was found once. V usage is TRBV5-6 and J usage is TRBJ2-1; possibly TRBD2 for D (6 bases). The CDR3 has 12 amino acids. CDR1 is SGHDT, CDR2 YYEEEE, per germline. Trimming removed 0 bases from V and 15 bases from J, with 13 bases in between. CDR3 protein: CASSLEPGLLFF. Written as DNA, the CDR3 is TGTGCCAGCAGCTTGGAGCCGGGACTTTTGTTCTTC.